The 27 T cell receptor beta chains below come from one sample, sequenced in a study of glioma-infiltrating T cells. Using RNA template, CDR3s of TCR alpha and beta were amplified with iRepertoire arm-PCR. TCRdb used MiXCR to reprocess the multiplex PCR reads, holding one entry per CDR3 protein. The sample gives 4,300 or so distinct CDR3 sequences, less than 25% of which show up once; around 8.1% is in the top ten. Sequenced sample: glioma tissue, nonneoplastic brain tissue, or PBMCs (not recorded which). The source of these receptors is a human donor with low-grade glioma or glioblastoma, undergoing nonglioma brain surgery, or in good health (not recorded which).

This rearrangement joins TRBV27 to TRBJ2-3; D not resolved. The length of the CDR3 is 12 residues. The V gene lost 6 bases and the J gene lost 4 bases, with 8 bases spanning the gap. Per the germline V gene, CDR1 is MNHEY and CDR2 is SMNVEV (reference sequence). DNA of the CDR3: TGTGCCAGCAGGGCCATGGCAGATACGCAGTATTTT. Protein product: CASRAMADTQYF.

This clonotype rates as medium-sized. The CDR3 sequence is CATSAPDRGQETQYF. CDR3 bases: TGTGCCACCAGCGCCCCCGACAGGGGTCAGGAGACCCAGTACTTC. The chain combines TRBV15 with TRBJ2-5; 8 nucleotides line up with TRBD1. The germline CDR1 and CDR2 sequences are LNHNV and YYDKDF (reference sequence). The CDR3 contains 15 residues. Trimming removed 5 bases from V and 5 bases from J; junction bases left unmatched: 10. Together with reference TRBV15 and TRBJ2-5, the CDR3 gives the full variable domain: DAMVIQNPRYQVTQFGKPVTLSCSQTLNHNVMYWYQQKSSQAPKLLFHYYDKDFNNEADTPDNFQSRRPNTSFCFLDIRSPGLGDTAMYLCATSAPDRGQETQYFGPGTRLLVL.

Notes on this clonotype: The junction and the germline gene differ at one end; a read error may be behind it. The chain has TRBV28 and TRBJ1-5; D perhaps matches TRBD1 (6 bases). CDR3 length: 14 residues. Germline lookup yields CDR1 MDHEN and CDR2 SYDVKM. Here the CDR3 DNA reads TGTGCCAGCAGCCTTGGACAGTACAGTCGGCCCCAGGATTTT. It codes for CASSLGQYSRPQDF.

By share, this clonotype counts as medium-sized. V gene TRBV14 combines with J gene TRBJ1-2; D ambiguous. Looked up from germline, CDR1 is SGHDN and CDR2 is FVKESK. Trimming took off 4 bases at V and 8 bases at J, with 8 bases between the two ends. The CDR3 length is 11 residues. In nucleotides, the CDR3 is TGTGCCAGCAGCCTAACCTGGGGCTACACCTTC. Protein: CASSLTWGYTF.

About this clonotype itself: One end of the junction does not line up with germline, which may come from a read error. This chain joins TRBV20-1 and TRBJ2-1; no definite D call. The CDR3 has 13 residues. CDR1 DFQATT and CDR2 SNEGSKA come from the germline V gene (reference sequence). Written as DNA, the CDR3 is TGCAGTGCCGATAGGGTCTCCTACAATGAGCAGTTGTTC. Translating gives CSADRVSYNEQLF.

This clonotype was recorded many times. The DNA is left out, because the CDR3 cannot be placed on it with certainty; the CDR3 is given as TCRdb lists it. The chain joins TRBV12-3 or TRBV12-4 to TRBJ1-2; the D call in the table, TRBD1, was not verified against the DNA. The CDR3 length equals 14 residues, ends included. CDR3 sequence reads: CASSSSGQAYGYTF.

This clonotype was detected ten times or more. The V call is TRBV12-3 or TRBV12-4, the J call TRBJ1-5, with 7 bases aligning to TRBD1. The CDR3 covers 13 residues. V dropped 8 bases and J dropped 3; count of bases not matched to a gene: 4. The CDR3: CASRDRLNQPQHF. The CDR3, as DNA: TGTGCCAGCCGGGACAGACTCAATCAGCCCCAGCATTTT.

This clonotype was found many times. J is TRBJ1-2 and V is TRBV3-1; no definite D call. Germline CDR1 is LGHDT and CDR2 is YNNKEL (reference sequence). The CDR3 has 16 residues. V was shortened by 5 bases and J by 0 bases, with 16 bases between the two germline ends. DNA for the CDR3: TGTGCCAGCAGCGACAAGGACTCTTCAACTAACTATGGCTACACCTTC. It specifies CASSDKDSSTNYGYTF.

Judged by abundance, this clonotype is medium-sized (0.01 to 0.1%). The chain couples TRBV28 to TRBJ2-7, with 7 nucleotides matching TRBD1. This CDR3 is built from 14 residues. CDR1 and CDR2 from the germline V gene are MDHEN and SYDVKM. V shed 6 bases and J 7 bases; nucleotides not matched to a gene: 12. The CDR3 loop reads CASRPGQSAEEQYV. Here the CDR3 DNA reads TGTGCCAGCAGACCGGGACAGAGCGCTGAAGAGCAGTACGTC.

By sample fraction, this clonotype is medium-sized (0.01 to 0.1%). V gene TRBV12-3 or TRBV12-4 combines with J gene TRBJ1-5, with D tentatively TRBD1 (5 bases). Trimming pared 5 bases from V and 7 bases from J, leaving 18 bases between. The length of the CDR3 is 15 residues. CDR3 bases: TGTGCCAGCAGTCAAGGGGTGGCAGAGGGACAGCCCCAGCATTTT. Residues: CASSQGVAEGQPQHF.

Sample share makes this clonotype large. The V gene is TRBV15, the J gene TRBJ2-3, with TRBD2 matching 7 bases. The CDR3 extends over 16 amino acids. The J segment lost 4 bases and the V segment lost 8 bases, leaving 15 bases of the junction unmatched. Germline V gives CDR1 LNHNV, CDR2 YYDKDF (reference sequence). The DNA for the CDR3 is TGTGCCACCGGGGCAAGAAGCGGGGCCATGGCAGATACGCAGTATTTT. Translation gives CATGARSGAMADTQYF.

This chain connects TRBV11-2 to TRBJ2-7; D tentatively fits TRBD1 or TRBD2 (5 bases each). The germline V gene encodes CDR1 SGHAT and CDR2 FQNNGV. The V gene lost 2 bases and the J gene lost 4 bases, with 15 bases spanning the gap. The CDR3 sequence is 15 residues long. The chain's CDR3 is CASSLRPGTQYEQYF. CDR3 nucleotides: TGTGCCAGCAGCTTACGGCCAGGGACCCAATACGAGCAGTACTTC.

This clonotype is labeled large (0.1 to 1%). The chain carries TRBV27 and TRBJ2-5; D is possibly TRBD2 (6 bases). The CDR3 consists of 16 residues. Per germline, CDR1 MNHEY and CDR2 SMNVEV (reference sequence). V was cut by 6 bases and J by 1 base, with 18 bases left in between. Written as DNA, the CDR3 is TGTGCCAGCAGCCGCGGCCTACTAGCTTCCCAAGAGACCCAGTACTTC. This sequence encodes CASSRGLLASQETQYF.

This clonotype ranks as large. The chain joins TRBV27 to TRBJ1-1; no clear D. Trimming shortened V by 2 bases and J by 1 base, and 5 bases separated the two germline ends. CDR3 size: 13 residues. Germline V CDR1 and CDR2: MNHEY, SMNVEV (reference sequence). In DNA form, the CDR3 reads TGTGCCAGCAGTTTAGGGTGGAACACTGAAGCTTTCTTT. This gives the protein CASSLGWNTEAFF.

By frequency in the sample, this clonotype is medium-sized. V gene TRBV7-6 combines with J gene TRBJ1-1; 10 bases are a match to TRBD1. With 5 bases clipped from V and 0 bases from J, the junction kept 6 bases outside the gene matches. The germline gives CDR1 SGHVS, CDR2 FNYEAQ. This CDR3 comprises 16 residues. The CDR3 loop reads CASSPWGQGMNTEAFF. CDR3 nucleotides: TGTGCCAGCAGCCCGTGGGGACAGGGGATGAACACTGAAGCTTTCTTT.

This clonotype was detected ten times or more. V usage is TRBV12-3 or TRBV12-4 and J usage is TRBJ1-3; D may be TRBD1 (6 bases). With 5 bases removed from V and 0 bases from J, the gap between germline ends came to 11 bases. There are 15 residues in the CDR3. The CDR3 bases are TGTGCCAGCAGTCTGACAGGAAGCTCTGGAAACACCATATATTTT. It yields the protein CASSLTGSSGNTIYF.

This clonotype has a count of ten or more. The chain employs TRBV6-4 and TRBJ2-1, with D possibly TRBD1 on 5 matching bases. Germline lookup yields CDR1 MRHNA and CDR2 SNTAGT. V lost 3 bases and J lost 5, with 8 bases in between. CDR3 size: 13 residues. The CDR3 DNA is TGTGCCAGCAGTGAGTCAGGGAACAATGAGCAGTTCTTC. Protein sequence: CASSESGNNEQFF.

The chain is built from TRBV27 and TRBJ2-7, with 9 bases aligning to TRBD2. This CDR3 is 16 amino acids long. The V and J ends lost 7 bases and 6 bases, in that order; junction bases with no gene match: 16. CDR1 is MNHEY and CDR2 is SMNVEV in the germline V gene (reference sequence). The CDR3 nucleotides are TGTGCCAGCACCCCCTTAGAGAGCGGGGGGCACCGCGAGCAGTACTTC. Translation: CASTPLESGGHREQYF.

This clonotype rates as medium-sized. This chain links TRBV20-1 with TRBJ2-3; no definite D call. V gave up 3 bases and J gave up 2 bases, with 15 bases separating them. This CDR3 region has 15 residues. CDR1 is DFQATT, CDR2 SNEGSKA, per germline (reference sequence). The CDR3 reads CSARVRFRFTDTQYF. The CDR3 DNA follows: TGCAGTGCTAGGGTTAGGTTCCGGTTCACAGATACGCAGTATTTT.

Judged by abundance, this clonotype is medium-sized (0.01 to 0.1%). The rearrangement links TRBV5-1 to TRBJ1-1, with D tentatively TRBD1 (5 bases). CDR1 and CDR2 (germline): SGHRS, YFSETQ. The CDR3 sequence is 14 residues long. Trimming removed 4 bases at V and 5 bases at J, with 15 bases between. The CDR3 coding sequence is TGCGCCAGCAGCCCGGGGACCGCATCAACTGAAGCTTTCTTT. Protein product: CASSPGTASTEAFF.

As regards this clonotype: A read error may produce the germline difference seen at one junction end. The rearrangement links TRBV3-1 to TRBJ1-5; no definite D call. This CDR3 has 12 amino acids. From germline, CDR1 is LGHDT and CDR2 YNNKEL (reference sequence). CDR3 nucleotides: TGTGCCAGCAGCCGCGGGAATCAGTCCCAGCATTTT. Its translation is CASSRGNQSQHF.

This chain joins TRBV27 and TRBJ2-3; no definite D call. The CDR3 totals 12 residues. Trimming shortened V by 6 bases and J by 9 bases, and 13 bases separated the two germline ends. Germline V gene sequence: CDR1 MNHEY, CDR2 SMNVEV (reference sequence). The CDR3 reads CASREVVDTQYF. CDR3 nucleotide sequence: TGTGCCAGCAGAGAAGTAGTAGACACGCAGTATTTT.

This chain uses TRBV4-2 with TRBJ2-5; D gene unclear. Germline CDR1 and CDR2: LGHNA and YNFKEQ. The CDR3 runs 12 residues. Between the trimmed V and J ends, which lost 5 bases and 4 bases, there was a span of 8 bases. The CDR3 loop reads CASSEIRETQYF. The CDR3 bases are TGTGCCAGCAGCGAAATCCGAGAGACCCAGTACTTC.

Only one count was recorded for this clonotype. Possible read error: a much larger clone is one base away. V is TRBV19 and J is TRBJ2-5; D unresolved. CDR1 and CDR2 (germline): LNHDA, SQIVND (reference sequence). The CDR3 is made up of 14 amino acids. Written as DNA, the CDR3 is TGTGCCAGTAGTATAGGGTGGGGTGCGGAGACCGAGTACTTC. Protein sequence: CASSIGWGAETEYF.

This clonotype qualifies as medium-sized. The genes are TRBV11-2 and TRBJ2-5, with D perhaps TRBD1 (7 bases). The V gene lost 5 bases and the J gene lost 5 bases, with 18 bases spanning the gap. Per the germline V gene, CDR1 is SGHAT and CDR2 is FQNNGV. The CDR3 runs to 15 residues. The CDR3 bases are TGTGCCAGCAGCGTTCAGGGGGGACCGATCGAGACCCAGTACTTC. This gives the protein CASSVQGGPIETQYF.

This clonotype ranks as medium-sized. The chain employs TRBV3-1 and TRBJ1-1; D not resolved. The CDR3 length is 13 residues. The V and J ends lost 0 bases and 8 bases respectively, with 10 bases between them. Germline lookup yields CDR1 LGHDT and CDR2 YNNKEL (reference sequence). The CDR3, as DNA: TGTGCCAGCAGCCAAGATGTGGGGATGGAAGCTTTCTTT. Residues: CASSQDVGMEAFF.

V and J are TRBV27 and TRBJ2-5, with 10 bases lining up with TRBD1. The V gene end was trimmed by 5 bases and the J gene end by 2 bases; junction bases not matched to a gene: 2. CDR1 MNHEY and CDR2 SMNVEV come from the germline V gene (reference sequence). CDR3 length: 14 amino acids. Here the CDR3 reads CASSPDRGQETQYF. In DNA form, the CDR3 reads TGTGCCAGCAGTCCGGACAGGGGGCAAGAGACCCAGTACTTC.